A selection of T cell receptor beta chains follows, all from one sample in a study of technical replicates of blood from several donors. Clones were read by immunoSEQ multiplex PCR, and TCRdb kept only the in-frame ones, dropping some. Among approximately 65,000 clones, approximately 83% were seen once, and the ten largest hold roughly 5.1%. The sequencing input was PBMCs. Receptors were obtained from a human donor in good health. Some clones in this sample may be carry-over from other donors' samples. Each CDR3 is given with its conserved first and last residue. D genes are given only for firm matches. A row's size may be missing; if present it is once, few, many or a size class.

>-|TRBJ1-5|TRBV5-5|-
CASSLGGSAGNQPQHF
TGTGCCAGCAGCTTGGGAGGGAGCGCGGGCAATCAGCCCCAGCATTTT
>once|TRBJ2-1|TRBV5-1|TRBD2
CASSLAGTSGGEQFF
TGCGCCAGCAGCTTGGCCGGGACTAGCGGGGGTGAGCAGTTCTTC
>-|TRBJ1-6|TRBV6-5|-
CASSYEGGRLNSPLHF
TGTGCCAGCAGTTACGAGGGAGGACGGCTGAATTCACCCCTCCACTTT
>-|TRBJ1-1|TRBV5-1|-
CASTLGGLGTEAFF
TGCGCCAGCACCCTCGGGGGTCTAGGAACTGAAGCTTTCTTT
>-|TRBJ2-1|TRBV18|TRBD2
CASSPSFGTSGRNEQFF
TGTGCCAGCTCACCGTCGTTCGGGACTAGCGGGAGGAATGAGCAGTTCTTC
>-|TRBJ2-1|TRBV5-1|TRBD2
CASSWTPLGLAAYNEQFF
TGCGCCAGCAGCTGGACTCCCCTGGGACTAGCGGCCTACAATGAGCAGTTCTTC
>once|TRBJ2-3|TRBV6-6|TRBD2
CASSYRGRGADTQYF
TGTGCCAGCAGTTACCGCGGGAGGGGCGCAGATACGCAGTATTTT
>-|TRBJ2-3|TRBV19|TRBD1
CASTQGQLSSDTQYF
TGTGCCAGTACCCAGGGACAGTTATCGTCCGATACGCAGTATTTT
>-|TRBJ2-1|TRBV5-6|-
CASSLRNEQFF
TGTGCCAGCAGCTTACGGAATGAGCAGTTCTTC
>-|TRBJ2-7|TRBV29-1|-
CSVEQGPLEQYF
TGCAGCGTTGAACAGGGCCCCCTCGAGCAGTACTTC
>-|TRBJ1-1|TRBV10-3|-
CAISEGGYTEAFF
TGTGCCATCAGTGAGGGGGGGTACACTGAAGCTTTCTTT
>-|TRBJ2-3|TRBV10-3|TRBD1
CAISAPRGQTSDTQYF
TGTGCCATCAGTGCCCCGAGGGGACAGACCTCAGATACGCAGTATTTT
>-|TRBJ2-1|TRBV27|TRBD2
CASRRPGTSGYNEQFF
TGTGCCAGCCGCCGTCCCGGGACTAGCGGGTACAATGAGCAGTTCTTC
>-|TRBJ2-7|TRBV7-2|TRBD2
CASSLGLAGTEQYF
TGTGCCAGCAGCTTGGGACTAGCGGGAACCGAGCAGTACTTC
>-|TRBJ2-3|TRBV7-9|-
CASSPRTTADTQYF
TGTGCCAGCAGCCCGAGGACAACGGCAGATACGCAGTATTTT
>-|TRBJ2-1|TRBV6-5|-
CASRRGLEAEQFF
TGTGCCAGCAGGCGGGGTCTGGAGGCTGAGCAGTTCTTC
>-|TRBJ2-7|TRBV30|-
CAWSWGTHEQYF
TGTGCCTGGAGTTGGGGGACACACGAGCAGTACTTC
>-|TRBJ1-6|TRBV6-6|TRBD1
CASSGDRPYNSPLHF
TGTGCCAGCAGCGGGGACAGGCCGTATAATTCACCCCTCCACTTT
>-|TRBJ1-2|TRBV18|-
CASSPAPPGVYGYTF
TGTGCCAGCTCACCGGCGCCCCCCGGAGTCTATGGCTACACCTTC
>few|TRBJ1-1|TRBV7-9|-
CASSPYASRVVLLGEAFF
TGTGCCAGCAGCCCATATGCCTCCAGGGTCGTCCTTCTAGGTGAAGCTTTCTTT
>-|TRBJ2-7|TRBV14|TRBD2
CASSPTSGGGPYEQYF
TGTGCCAGCAGCCCTACGTCGGGAGGGGGACCCTACGAGCAGTACTTC
>once|TRBJ2-1|TRBV18|-
CASSPPPGNNEQFF
TGTGCCAGCTCACCACCCCCAGGGAACAATGAGCAGTTCTTC
>-|TRBJ2-7|TRBV7-2|TRBD2
CASSPGTSGRVNEQYF
TGTGCCAGCAGCCCAGGGACTAGCGGGAGGGTAAACGAGCAGTACTTC
>-|TRBJ1-2|TRBV2|-
CASSERDNYGYTF
TGTGCCAGCAGTGAACGGGATAACTATGGCTACACCTTC
>-|TRBJ1-6|TRBV6-6|-
CASRFRDYSPLHF
TGTGCCAGCAGGTTCAGGGATTACTCACCCCTCCACTTT
>-|TRBJ1-4|TRBV7-9|TRBD1
CASTIGQGMNEKLFF
TGTGCCAGCACAATCGGACAGGGGATGAATGAAAAACTGTTTTTT
>-|TRBJ2-1|TRBV7-6|TRBD2
CASSLGLEGNEQFF
TGTGCCAGCAGCTTGGGACTAGAAGGGAATGAGCAGTTCTTC
>-|TRBJ1-1|TRBV2|-
CASSEWPSGNTEAFF
TGTGCCAGCAGTGAATGGCCCTCAGGGAACACTGAAGCTTTCTTT
>once|TRBJ2-1|TRBV23-1|TRBD1
CASVMMGTVYNEQFF
TGCGCCAGCGTTATGATGGGGACAGTATACAATGAGCAGTTCTTC
>-|TRBJ2-3|TRBV7-2|-
CASSLQYTDTQYF
TGTGCCAGCAGCTTACAGTACACAGATACGCAGTATTTT
>once|TRBJ2-7|TRBV12-5|TRBD2
CASGLTSTAYEQYF
TGTGCTAGTGGTCTGACTAGCACGGCCTACGAGCAGTACTTC
>-|TRBJ2-2|TRBV27|-
CASSLRRNLRTNLGELFF
TGTGCCAGCAGTTTACGGAGGAACCTGAGGACCAACCTCGGGGAGCTGTTTTTT
>-|TRBJ2-5|TRBV5-6|TRBD1
CASSTGEETQYF
TGTGCCAGCAGTACAGGGGAAGAGACCCAGTACTTC